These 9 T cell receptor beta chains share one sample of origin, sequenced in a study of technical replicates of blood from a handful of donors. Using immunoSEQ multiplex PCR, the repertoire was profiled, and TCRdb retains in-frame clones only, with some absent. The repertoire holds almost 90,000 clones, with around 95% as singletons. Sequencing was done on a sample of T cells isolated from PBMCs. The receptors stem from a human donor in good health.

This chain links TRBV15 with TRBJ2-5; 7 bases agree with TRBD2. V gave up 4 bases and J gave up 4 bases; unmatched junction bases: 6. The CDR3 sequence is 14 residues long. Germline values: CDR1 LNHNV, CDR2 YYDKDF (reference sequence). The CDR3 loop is CATSKAGEGETQYF. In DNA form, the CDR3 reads TGTGCCACCAGCAAGGCGGGAGAGGGAGAGACCCAGTACTTC. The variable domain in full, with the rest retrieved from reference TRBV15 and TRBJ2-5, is DAMVIQNPRYQVTQFGKPVTLSCSQTLNHNVMYWYQQKSSQAPKLLFHYYDKDFNNEADTPDNFQSRRPNTSFCFLDIRSPGLGDTAMYLCATSKAGEGETQYFGPGTRLLVL.

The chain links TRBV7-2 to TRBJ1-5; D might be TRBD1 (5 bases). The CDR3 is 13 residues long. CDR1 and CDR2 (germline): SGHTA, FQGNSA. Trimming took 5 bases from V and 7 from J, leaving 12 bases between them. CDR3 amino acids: CASSPQQAQPQHF. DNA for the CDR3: TGTGCCAGCAGCCCTCAACAGGCGCAGCCCCAGCATTTT.

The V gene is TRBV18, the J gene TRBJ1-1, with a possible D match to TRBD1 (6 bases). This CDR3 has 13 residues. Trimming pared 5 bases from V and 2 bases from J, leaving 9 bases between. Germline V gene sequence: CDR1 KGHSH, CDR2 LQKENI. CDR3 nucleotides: TGTGCCAGCTCAGGGGGACAAAACACTGAAGCTTTCTTT. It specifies CASSGGQNTEAFF.

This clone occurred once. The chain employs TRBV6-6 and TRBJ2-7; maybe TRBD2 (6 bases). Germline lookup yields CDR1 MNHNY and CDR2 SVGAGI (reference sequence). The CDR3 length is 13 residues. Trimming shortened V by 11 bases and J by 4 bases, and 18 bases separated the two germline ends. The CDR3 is CAAARGKPYEQYF. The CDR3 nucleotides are TGTGCCGCGGCCCGGGGGAAACCTTACGAGCAGTACTTC.

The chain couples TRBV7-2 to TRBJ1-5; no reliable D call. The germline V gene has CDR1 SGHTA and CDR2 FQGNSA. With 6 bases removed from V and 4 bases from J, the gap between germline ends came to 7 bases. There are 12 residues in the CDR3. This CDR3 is CASSRENQPQHF. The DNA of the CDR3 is TGTGCCAGCAGTCGTGAGAATCAGCCCCAGCATTTT.

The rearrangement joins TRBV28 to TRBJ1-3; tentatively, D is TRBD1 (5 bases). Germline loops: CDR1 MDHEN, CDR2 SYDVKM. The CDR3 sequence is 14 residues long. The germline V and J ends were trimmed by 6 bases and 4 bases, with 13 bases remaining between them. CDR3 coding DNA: TGTGCCAGCAGGCGGGGGGTATCGGGAAACACCATATATTTT. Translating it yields CASRRGVSGNTIYF. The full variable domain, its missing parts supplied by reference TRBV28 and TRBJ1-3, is DVKVTQSSRYLVKRTGEKVFLECVQDMDHENMFWYRQDPGLGLRLIYFSYDVKMKEKGDIPEGYSVSREKKERFSLILESASTNQTSMYLCASRRGVSGNTIYFGEGSWLTVV.

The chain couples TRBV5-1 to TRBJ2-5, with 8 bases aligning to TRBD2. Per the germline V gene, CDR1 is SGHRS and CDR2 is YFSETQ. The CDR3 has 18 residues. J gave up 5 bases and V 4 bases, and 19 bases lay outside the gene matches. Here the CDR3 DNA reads TGCGCCAGCAGCCCGGCATATGGCCCCGCGGGGGGCCTGGAGACCCAGTACTTC. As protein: CASSPAYGPAGGLETQYF.

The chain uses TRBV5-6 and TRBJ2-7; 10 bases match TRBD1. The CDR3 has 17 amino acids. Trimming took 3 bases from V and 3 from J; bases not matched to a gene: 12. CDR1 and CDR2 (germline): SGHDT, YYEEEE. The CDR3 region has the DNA TGTGCCAGCAGCTCGGTCCCGACAGGGGGCTTCTTCTACGAGCAGTACTTC. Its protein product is CASSSVPTGGFFYEQYF. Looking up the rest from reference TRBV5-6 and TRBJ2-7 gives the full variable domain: DAGVTQSPTHLIKTRGQQVTLRCSPKSGHDTVSWYQQALGQGPQFIFQYYEEEERQRGNFPDRFSGHQFPNYSSELNVNALLLGDSALYLCASSSVPTGGFFYEQYFGPGTRLTVT.

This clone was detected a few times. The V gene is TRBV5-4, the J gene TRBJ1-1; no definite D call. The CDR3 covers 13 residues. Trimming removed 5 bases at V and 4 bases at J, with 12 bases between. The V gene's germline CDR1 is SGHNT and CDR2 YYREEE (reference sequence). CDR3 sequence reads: CASSPYSGTEAFF. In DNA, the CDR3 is TGTGCCAGCAGTCCCTATTCCGGCACTGAAGCTTTCTTT.